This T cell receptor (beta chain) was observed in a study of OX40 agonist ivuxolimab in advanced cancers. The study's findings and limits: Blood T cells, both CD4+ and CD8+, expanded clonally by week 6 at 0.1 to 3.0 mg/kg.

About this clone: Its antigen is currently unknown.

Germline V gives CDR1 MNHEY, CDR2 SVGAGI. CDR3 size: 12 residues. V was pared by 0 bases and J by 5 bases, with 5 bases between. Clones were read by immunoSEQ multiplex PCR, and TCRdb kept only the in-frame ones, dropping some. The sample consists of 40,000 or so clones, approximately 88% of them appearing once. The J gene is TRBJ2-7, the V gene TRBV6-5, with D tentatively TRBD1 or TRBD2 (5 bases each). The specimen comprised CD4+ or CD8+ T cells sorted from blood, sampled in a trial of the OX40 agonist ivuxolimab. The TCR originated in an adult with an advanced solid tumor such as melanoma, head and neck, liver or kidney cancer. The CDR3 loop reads CASSYSGDEQYF. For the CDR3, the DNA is TGTGCCAGCAGTTACTCGGGGGACGAGCAGTACTTC.